The 10 T cell receptor beta chains below come from one sample, sequenced in a study of cytomegalovirus exposure and HLA in healthy donors. PCR primers comprised 60 Vbeta and 13 Jbeta primers. TCRdb's table, derived via immunoSEQ multiplex PCR, lists solely in-frame clones and lacks some. Found here are 150,000 to 200,000 clones, over 60% of them singletons; the top ten hold 1.5% to 2%. The material sequenced was PBMCs. The receptor set was obtained from a woman aged 25 to 39 in good health and CMV-seronegative.

This chain connects TRBV27 to TRBJ2-7; possibly TRBD1 for D (5 bases). The CDR3 contains 14 residues. CDR1 is MNHEY and CDR2 is SMNVEV in the germline V gene (reference sequence). Trimming removed 3 bases from V and 2 bases from J, with 11 bases in between. The CDR3 sequence is CASSFGAGTYEQYF. Written as DNA, the CDR3 is TGTGCCAGCAGTTTTGGAGCAGGGACCTACGAGCAGTACTTC.

J is TRBJ1-6 and V is TRBV11-2; tentatively, D is TRBD1 (6 bases). V was trimmed by 3 bases and J by 7 bases, leaving 16 bases between them. This CDR3 has 16 residues. Germline CDR1 is SGHAT and CDR2 is FQNNGV. CDR3 in DNA: TGTGCCAGCAGCTTCGGACCAGACAGGAAAAATTCACCCCTCCACTTT. Amino acid sequence: CASSFGPDRKNSPLHF.

The chain's CDR3 is CASRVGARGYGYTF. The CDR3, as DNA: TGTGCCAGCAGGGTCGGGGCGCGGGGCTATGGCTACACCTTC. The V gene is TRBV6-1, the J gene TRBJ1-2; possible D gene TRBD1, 5 bases. Germline V gives CDR1 MNHNS, CDR2 SASEGT. The CDR3 consists of 14 residues. V was clipped by 6 bases and J by 4 bases, with 15 bases between them.

The rearrangement links TRBV7-2 to TRBJ2-5; D remains unclear. With 5 bases removed from V and 1 base from J, the gap between germline ends came to 5 bases. The germline V gene has CDR1 SGHTA and CDR2 FQGNSA. The CDR3 spans 12 residues. The CDR3 spells CASSPRQETQYF. CDR3 sequence (DNA): TGTGCCAGCAGCCCCCGCCAAGAGACCCAGTACTTC.

This clone came up a few times. This chain uses TRBV11-2 with TRBJ1-5; 8 nucleotides agree with TRBD1. This CDR3 contains 15 residues. Germline V gene lookup returns CDR1 SGHAT and CDR2 FQNNGV. V was clipped by 5 bases and J by 2 bases; unmatched bases: 5. CDR3 region: CASSQDRGGNQPQHF. The CDR3 DNA follows: TGTGCCAGCAGCCAAGACAGGGGTGGCAATCAGCCCCAGCATTTT.

The genes are TRBV7-9 and TRBJ2-1; 15 bases fit TRBD2. With V trimmed by 1 base and J by 2 bases, 6 bases remained unmatched. The CDR3 sequence is 19 residues long. Germline assignment: CDR1 SEHNR and CDR2 FQNEAQ (reference sequence). CDR3 nucleotides: TGTGCCAGCAGCTTAGTGGGGACTAGCGGGAGGACAGCCTACAATGAGCAGTTCTTC. Translated: CASSLVGTSGRTAYNEQFF.

The V gene is TRBV9, the J gene TRBJ2-7; TRBD1 agrees at 7 bases. The junction had 10 bases not matched to a gene; V was cut back by 3 bases and J by 4 bases. The CDR3 totals 15 residues. In germline, CDR1 is SGDLS, CDR2 YYNGEE. The CDR3 nucleotides read TGTGCCAGCAGCGCATCACAGGGGATGAGTTACGAGCAGTACTTC. Translating it yields CASSASQGMSYEQYF.

The chain uses TRBV11-2 and TRBJ2-1; unclear D gene. V was cut by 3 bases and J by 8 bases, with 11 bases left in between. CDR3 length equals 13 residues. The V gene's germline CDR1 is SGHAT and CDR2 FQNNGV. The CDR3, as DNA: TGTGCCAGCAGCTTTTCACCTATCCATGAGCAGTTCTTC. Amino acid sequence: CASSFSPIHEQFF.

The chain recombines TRBV11-2 with TRBJ1-1, with D hard to call. This CDR3 is built from 16 residues. Germline loops: CDR1 SGHAT, CDR2 FQNNGV. Trimming stripped 2 bases from V and 1 base from J, with 14 bases between. In DNA form, the CDR3 reads TGTGCCAGCAGCTTACTACGAGGGCTCCCGAACACTGAAGCTTTCTTT. It is translated as CASSLLRGLPNTEAFF. Using reference TRBV11-2 and TRBJ1-1 for the parts outside the CDR3, the full variable domain is EAGVAQSPRYKIIEKRQSVAFWCNPISGHATLYWYQQILGQGPKLLIQFQNNGVVDDSQLPKDRFSAERLKGVDSTLKIQPAKLEDSAVYLCASSLLRGLPNTEAFFGQGTRLTVV.

The chain has TRBV5-1 and TRBJ1-1; TRBD1 matches at 10 bases. Germline loops: CDR1 SGHRS, CDR2 YFSETQ. This CDR3 comprises 14 residues. The junction had 4 bases not matched to a gene; V was cut back by 3 bases and J by 5 bases. CDR3 amino acids: CASSSGQGRTEAFF. CDR3 DNA sequence: TGCGCCAGCAGCTCGGGACAGGGGCGAACTGAAGCTTTCTTT.